The 16 T cell receptor beta chains in this list originate from one sample, sequenced in a study of a mutant IDH1 vaccine in newly diagnosed glioma. Only in-frame clones appear in the TCRdb table, and some are missing; sequencing was by immunoSEQ multiplex PCR. The profile shows about 40,000 clones, approximately 91% of them singletons. Antigen specificity for these receptors is unknown. Documented time point: week 5, during vaccination. Alongside topical imiquimod, each dose of vaccine comprised 300 ug of mutant IDH1 20-mer peptide. The specimen comprised PBMCs, sampled from a glioma patient whose treatment included an IDH1 peptide vaccine. Receptors originate from a man aged 45 to 65 with glioma.

This sequence joins TRBV7-8 and TRBJ2-7; D not certain. CDR1 and CDR2 from the germline V gene are SGHVS and FQNEAQ. The CDR3 contains 14 residues. Between the trimmed V and J ends, which lost 5 bases and 0 bases, there was a span of 11 bases. DNA for the CDR3: TGTGCCAGCAGCCCAAGGTACCCCTCCTACGAGCAGTACTTC. Residues: CASSPRYPSYEQYF.

The chain couples TRBV6-5 to TRBJ1-5, with D possibly matching TRBD1 (5 bases). The CDR3 has 11 residues. CDR1 and CDR2 (germline): MNHEY, SVGAGI. Trimming cost V 8 bases and J 5 bases, with 7 bases left between them. The CDR3, as DNA: TGTGCCAGCGGGGGTCATCAGCCCCAGCATTTT. This sequence encodes CASGGHQPQHF.

The chain carries TRBV7-8 and TRBJ2-5; 10 positions agree with TRBD1. Unmatched junction bases numbered 18, after V lost 3 bases and J lost 2 bases. Germline CDR1 and CDR2: SGHVS and FQNEAQ. This CDR3 spans 20 amino acids. The CDR3 loop is CASSFPAGPGQGTGQETQYF. DNA for the CDR3: TGTGCCAGCAGCTTCCCTGCGGGCCCGGGACAGGGGACGGGTCAAGAGACCCAGTACTTC.

The chain links TRBV5-4 to TRBJ2-5; the D gene is possibly TRBD2 (5 bases). Germline CDR1 is SGHNT and CDR2 is YYREEE (reference sequence). Between the trimmed V and J ends, which lost 2 bases and 2 bases, there was a span of 16 bases. The CDR3 runs to 16 residues. The CDR3 spells CASSFMLATRQETQYF. CDR3 bases: TGTGCCAGCAGCTTTATGCTAGCAACCCGTCAAGAGACCCAGTACTTC.

The J gene is TRBJ1-5, the V gene TRBV9; D possibly corresponds to TRBD1 (5 bases). Between the trimmed V and J ends, which lost 4 bases and 5 bases, there was a span of 13 bases. The length of the CDR3 is 14 residues. Germline V gene sequence: CDR1 SGDLS, CDR2 YYNGEE. CDR3 nucleotide sequence: TGTGCCAGCAGCCAAACCGGGACGCATCAGCCCCAGCATTTT. This gives the protein CASSQTGTHQPQHF.

This chain connects TRBV27 to TRBJ2-7; D ambiguous. Germline CDR1 and CDR2: MNHEY and SMNVEV (reference sequence). CDR3 length: 11 residues. V shed 2 bases and J shed 6 bases, with 5 bases lying between them. Here the CDR3 reads CASSLGFEQYF. CDR3 nucleotides: TGTGCCAGCAGTTTAGGGTTCGAGCAGTACTTC.

This sequence joins TRBV7-9 and TRBJ2-5; D remains unclear. The CDR3 is 14 amino acids. Per germline, CDR1 SEHNR and CDR2 FQNEAQ (reference sequence). V lost 2 bases and J 2 bases, leaving 9 bases between the germline ends. Here the CDR3 DNA reads TGTGCCAGCAGCTTAACATTCAGGCAAGAGACCCAGTACTTC. Translating it yields CASSLTFRQETQYF.

This chain connects TRBV2 to TRBJ2-5; D uncertain. The CDR3 sequence is 11 residues long. Trimming removed 6 bases at V and 2 bases at J, with 4 bases between. The germline CDR1 and CDR2 sequences are SNHLY and FYNNEI. The CDR3 reads CASRLQETQYF. The CDR3 bases are TGTGCCAGCAGACTACAAGAGACCCAGTACTTC.

The chain joins TRBV5-1 to TRBJ2-7, with D unresolved. Germline lookup yields CDR1 SGHRS and CDR2 YFSETQ. V gave up 2 bases and J gave up 6 bases, with 9 bases separating them. CDR3 size: 12 residues. CDR3 DNA: TGCGCCAGCAGCTTCGGACGTACCGAGCAGTACTTC. Translated: CASSFGRTEQYF.

This chain links TRBV5-4 with TRBJ1-3; TRBD1 matches at 8 bases. Germline V gene lookup returns CDR1 SGHNT and CDR2 YYREEE (reference sequence). V lost 0 bases and J lost 2; bases outside the gene matches: 4. This CDR3 is 16 amino acids long. DNA for the CDR3: TGTGCCAGCAGCTTGGGGACAGGGTACACTGGAAACACCATATATTTT. As protein: CASSLGTGYTGNTIYF.

The J gene is TRBJ1-1, the V gene TRBV2, with no clear D. This CDR3 comprises 13 residues. In germline, CDR1 is SNHLY, CDR2 FYNNEI. V was cut by 2 bases and J by 5 bases, with 9 bases left in between. The CDR3 loop reads CASSEWTWTEAFF. Written as DNA, the CDR3 is TGTGCCAGCAGTGAATGGACGTGGACTGAAGCTTTCTTT.

This clone was counted only a few times. V is TRBV6-4 and J is TRBJ1-6; D ambiguous. CDR3 length equals 10 residues. V dropped 6 bases and J dropped 10 bases, with 4 bases sitting between them. CDR1 is MRHNA, CDR2 SNTAGT, per germline. The CDR3 reads CASSSSPLHF. The CDR3 nucleotides read TGTGCCAGCAGCTCCTCACCCCTCCACTTT.

The rearrangement joins TRBV5-1 to TRBJ2-1, with TRBD2 matching over 8 bases. V dropped 2 bases and J dropped 0; count of bases not matched to a gene: 10. Germline CDR1 SGHRS, CDR2 YFSETQ. This CDR3 region has 18 residues. As DNA, the CDR3 is TGCGCCAGCAGCTTATTTTCCCCAAGCGGGAGCTCCTACAATGAGCAGTTCTTC. Encoded protein: CASSLFSPSGSSYNEQFF.

DNA of the CDR3: TGTGCCAGCAGGCGGACAGGGATGAACACTGAAGCTTTCTTT. Translation gives CASRRTGMNTEAFF. The chain is built from TRBV27 and TRBJ1-1, with TRBD1 matching 8 bases. The germline V gene encodes CDR1 MNHEY and CDR2 SMNVEV (reference sequence). V lost 6 bases to trimming and J lost 0 bases; unmatched junction nucleotides: 3. The CDR3 runs 14 residues.

The chain employs TRBV18 and TRBJ2-7; no clear D. V was trimmed by 3 bases and J by 3 bases, leaving 9 bases between them. Germline V gives CDR1 KGHSH, CDR2 LQKENI. The CDR3 loop spans 13 amino acids. The CDR3 protein is CASSPAGSYEQYF. CDR3 coding DNA: TGTGCCAGCTCACCGGCAGGCAGCTACGAGCAGTACTTC. Variable domain in full (rest from reference TRBV18 and TRBJ2-7): NAGVMQNPRHLVRRRGQEARLRCSPMKGHSHVYWYRQLPEEGLKFMVYLQKENIIDESGMPKERFSAEFPKEGPSILRIQQVVRGDSAAYFCASSPAGSYEQYFGPGTRLTVT.

V gene TRBV29-1 combines with J gene TRBJ2-1; 7 bases agree with TRBD1. J gave up 4 bases and V 6 bases, and 6 bases lay outside the gene matches. This CDR3 is 13 amino acids long. The germline gives CDR1 SQVTM, CDR2 ANQGSEA. The CDR3 region is CSVRQGLYNEQFF. The CDR3 DNA sequence: TGCAGCGTACGACAGGGATTGTACAATGAGCAGTTCTTC.